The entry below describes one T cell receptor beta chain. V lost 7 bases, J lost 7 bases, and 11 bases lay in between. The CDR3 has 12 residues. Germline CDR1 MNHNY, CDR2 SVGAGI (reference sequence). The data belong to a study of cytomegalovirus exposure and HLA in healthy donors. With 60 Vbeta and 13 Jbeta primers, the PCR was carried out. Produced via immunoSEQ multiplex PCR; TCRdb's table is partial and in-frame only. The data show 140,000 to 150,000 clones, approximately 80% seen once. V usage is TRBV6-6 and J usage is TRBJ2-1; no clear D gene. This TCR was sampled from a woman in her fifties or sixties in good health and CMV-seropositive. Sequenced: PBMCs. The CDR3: CASTQYGNEQFF. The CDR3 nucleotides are TGTGCCAGCACGCAATACGGGAATGAGCAGTTCTTC.